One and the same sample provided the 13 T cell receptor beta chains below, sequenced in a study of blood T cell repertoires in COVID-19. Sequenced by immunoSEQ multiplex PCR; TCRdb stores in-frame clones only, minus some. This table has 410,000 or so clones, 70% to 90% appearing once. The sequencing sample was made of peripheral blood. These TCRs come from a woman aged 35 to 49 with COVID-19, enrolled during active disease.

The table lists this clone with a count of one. This CDR3 is CATSRDRTGGTQYF. The CDR3 DNA sequence: TGTGCCACCAGCAGAGATCGAACCGGGGGGACCCAGTACTTC. The chain recombines TRBV15 with TRBJ2-5, with D possibly TRBD2 on 6 matching bases. The CDR3 is made up of 14 amino acids. V was pared by 0 bases and J by 7 bases, with 12 bases between. CDR1 and CDR2 (germline): LNHNV, YYDKDF (reference sequence).

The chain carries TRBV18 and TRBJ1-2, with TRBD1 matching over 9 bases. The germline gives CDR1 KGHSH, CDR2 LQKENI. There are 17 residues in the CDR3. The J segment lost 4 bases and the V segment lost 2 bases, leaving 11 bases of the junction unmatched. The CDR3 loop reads CASSPDGTGISSYGYTF. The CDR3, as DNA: TGTGCCAGCTCACCAGACGGGACAGGGATAAGCAGCTATGGCTACACCTTC.

The CDR3 DNA follows: TGTGCCAGCAGCTATCGGACAGACAACACCGGGGAGCTGTTTTTT. Translation: CASSYRTDNTGELFF. The chain uses TRBV14 and TRBJ2-2; weak D call: TRBD1 (6 bases). V was pared by 5 bases and J by 2 bases, with 12 bases between. Germline lookup yields CDR1 SGHDN and CDR2 FVKESK. There are 15 residues in the CDR3.

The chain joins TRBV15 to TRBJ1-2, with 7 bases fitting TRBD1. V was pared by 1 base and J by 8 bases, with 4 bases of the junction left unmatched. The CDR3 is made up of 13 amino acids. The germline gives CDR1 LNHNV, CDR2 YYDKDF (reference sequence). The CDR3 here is CATSRAQGVGYTF. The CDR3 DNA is TGTGCCACCAGCAGAGCTCAGGGGGTGGGCTACACCTTC.

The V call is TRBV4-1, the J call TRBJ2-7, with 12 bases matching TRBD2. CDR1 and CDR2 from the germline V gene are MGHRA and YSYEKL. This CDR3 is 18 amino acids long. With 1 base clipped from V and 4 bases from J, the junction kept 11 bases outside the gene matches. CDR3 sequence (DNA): TGCGCCAGCAGCCAAGTTGGGTCACTAGCGGGAGGACTTTACGAGCAGTACTTC. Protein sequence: CASSQVGSLAGGLYEQYF.

CDR3 DNA sequence: TGTGCCAGCAGCGCGGGAAGGGCCCGGGAGGAGCAGTTCTTC. Translation gives CASSAGRAREEQFF. The J gene is TRBJ2-1, the V gene TRBV9; TRBD2 is a possible D gene (6 bases). The CDR3 totals 14 residues. Trimming stripped 3 bases from V and 10 bases from J, with 17 bases between. CDR1 is SGDLS, CDR2 YYNGEE, per germline.

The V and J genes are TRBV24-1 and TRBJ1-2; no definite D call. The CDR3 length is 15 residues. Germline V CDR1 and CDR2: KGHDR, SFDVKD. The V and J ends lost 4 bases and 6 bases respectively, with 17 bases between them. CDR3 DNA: TGTGCCACCAGTGACCCTACAGTCCGCCCTGATGGCTACACCTTC. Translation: CATSDPTVRPDGYTF.

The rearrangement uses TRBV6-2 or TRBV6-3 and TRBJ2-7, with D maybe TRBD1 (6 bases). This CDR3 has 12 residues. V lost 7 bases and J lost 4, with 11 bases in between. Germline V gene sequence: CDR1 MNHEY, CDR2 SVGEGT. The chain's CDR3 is CASTPDRYEQYF. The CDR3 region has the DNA TGTGCCAGCACCCCGGACAGATACGAGCAGTACTTC.

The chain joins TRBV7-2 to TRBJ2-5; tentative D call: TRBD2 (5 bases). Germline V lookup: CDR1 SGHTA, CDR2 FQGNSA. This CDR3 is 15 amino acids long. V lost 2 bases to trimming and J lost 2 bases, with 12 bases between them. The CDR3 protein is CASSLLALLQETQYF. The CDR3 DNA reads TGTGCCAGCAGCTTACTAGCCCTACTACAAGAGACCCAGTACTTC.

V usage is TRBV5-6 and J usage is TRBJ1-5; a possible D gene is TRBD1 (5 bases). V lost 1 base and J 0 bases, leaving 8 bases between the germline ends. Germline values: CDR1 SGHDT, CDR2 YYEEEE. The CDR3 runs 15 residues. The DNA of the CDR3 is TGTGCCAGCAGCTTGACGGGGGGTAGCAATCAGCCCCAGCATTTT. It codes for CASSLTGGSNQPQHF.

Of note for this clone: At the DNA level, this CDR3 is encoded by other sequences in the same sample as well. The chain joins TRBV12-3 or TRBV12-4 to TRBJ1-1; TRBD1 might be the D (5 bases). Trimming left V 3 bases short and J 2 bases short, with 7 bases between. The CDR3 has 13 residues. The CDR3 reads CASSFGGNTEAFF. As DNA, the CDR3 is TGTGCCAGCAGTTTCGGGGGAAACACTGAAGCTTTCTTT.

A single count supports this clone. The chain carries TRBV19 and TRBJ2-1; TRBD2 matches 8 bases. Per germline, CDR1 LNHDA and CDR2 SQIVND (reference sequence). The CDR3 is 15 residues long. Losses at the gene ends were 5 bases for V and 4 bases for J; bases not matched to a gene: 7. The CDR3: CASSHRGGGYNEQFF. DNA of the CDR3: TGTGCCAGTAGTCACCGGGGGGGAGGGTACAATGAGCAGTTCTTC.

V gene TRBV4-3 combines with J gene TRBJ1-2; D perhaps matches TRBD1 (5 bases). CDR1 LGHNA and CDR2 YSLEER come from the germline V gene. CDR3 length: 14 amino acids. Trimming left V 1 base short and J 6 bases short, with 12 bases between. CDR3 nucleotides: TGCGCCAGCAGCCAAGTCCCGGGGGGGGATGGCTACACCTTC. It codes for CASSQVPGGDGYTF.